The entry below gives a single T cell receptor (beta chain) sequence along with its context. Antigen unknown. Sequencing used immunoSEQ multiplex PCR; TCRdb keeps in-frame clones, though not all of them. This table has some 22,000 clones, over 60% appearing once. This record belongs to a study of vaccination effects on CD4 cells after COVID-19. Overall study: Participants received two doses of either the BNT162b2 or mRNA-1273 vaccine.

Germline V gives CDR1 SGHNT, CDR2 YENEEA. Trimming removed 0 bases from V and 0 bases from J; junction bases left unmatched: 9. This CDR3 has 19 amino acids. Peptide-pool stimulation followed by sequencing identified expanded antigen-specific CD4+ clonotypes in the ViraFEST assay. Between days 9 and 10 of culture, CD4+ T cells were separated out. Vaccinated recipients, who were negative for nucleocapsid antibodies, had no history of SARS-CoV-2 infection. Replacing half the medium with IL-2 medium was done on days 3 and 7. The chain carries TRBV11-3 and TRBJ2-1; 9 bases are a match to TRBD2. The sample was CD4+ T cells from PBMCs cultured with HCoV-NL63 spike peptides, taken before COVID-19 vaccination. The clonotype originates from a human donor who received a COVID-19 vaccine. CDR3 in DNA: TGTGCCAGCAGCTTAGATAGGTGGCTAGCGGGAAGCTCCTACAATGAGCAGTTCTTC. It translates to CASSLDRWLAGSSYNEQFF. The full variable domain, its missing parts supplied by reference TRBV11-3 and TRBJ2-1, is EAGVVQSPRYKIIEKKQPVAFWCNPISGHNTLYWYLQNLGQGPELLIRYENEEAVDDSQLPKDRFSAERLKGVDSTLKIQPAELGDSAVYLCASSLDRWLAGSSYNEQFFGPGTRLTVL.